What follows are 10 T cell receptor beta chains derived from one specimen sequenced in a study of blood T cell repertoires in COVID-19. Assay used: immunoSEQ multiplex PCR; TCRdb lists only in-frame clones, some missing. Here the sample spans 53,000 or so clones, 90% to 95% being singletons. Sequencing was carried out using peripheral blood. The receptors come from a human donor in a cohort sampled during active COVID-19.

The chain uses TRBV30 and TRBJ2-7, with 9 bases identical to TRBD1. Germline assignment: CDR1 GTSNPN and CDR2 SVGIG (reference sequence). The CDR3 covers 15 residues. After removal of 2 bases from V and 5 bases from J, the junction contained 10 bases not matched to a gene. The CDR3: CAWSPRDRVHHEQYF. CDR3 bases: TGTGCCTGGAGTCCCCGGGACAGGGTGCATCACGAGCAGTACTTC.

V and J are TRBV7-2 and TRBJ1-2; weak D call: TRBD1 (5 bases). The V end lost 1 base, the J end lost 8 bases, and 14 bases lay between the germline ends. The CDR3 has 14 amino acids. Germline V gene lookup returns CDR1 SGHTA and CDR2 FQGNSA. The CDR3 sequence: CASSLGVGEGGYTF. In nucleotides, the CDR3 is TGTGCCAGCAGCTTAGGGGTAGGGGAGGGCGGCTACACCTTC.

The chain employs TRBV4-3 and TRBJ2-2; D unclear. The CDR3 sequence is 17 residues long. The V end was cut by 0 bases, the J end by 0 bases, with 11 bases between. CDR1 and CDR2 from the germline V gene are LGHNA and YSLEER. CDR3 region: CASSQDSPDSNTGELFF. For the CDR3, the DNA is TGCGCCAGCAGCCAAGATAGTCCAGACTCGAACACCGGGGAGCTGTTTTTT.

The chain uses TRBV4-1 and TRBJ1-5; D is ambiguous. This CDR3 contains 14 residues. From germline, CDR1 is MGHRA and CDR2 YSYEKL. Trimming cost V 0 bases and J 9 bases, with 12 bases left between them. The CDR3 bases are TGCGCCAGCAGCCAAGAATTAGTGTGGAGGCCCCAGCATTTT. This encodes CASSQELVWRPQHF.

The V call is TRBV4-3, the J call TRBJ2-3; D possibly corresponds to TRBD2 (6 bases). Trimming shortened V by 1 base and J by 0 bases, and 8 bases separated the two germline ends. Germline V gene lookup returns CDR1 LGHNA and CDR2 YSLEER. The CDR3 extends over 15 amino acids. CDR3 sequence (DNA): TGCGCCAGCAGCCAAGGGGCGGGGAGCACAGATACGCAGTATTTT. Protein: CASSQGAGSTDTQYF.

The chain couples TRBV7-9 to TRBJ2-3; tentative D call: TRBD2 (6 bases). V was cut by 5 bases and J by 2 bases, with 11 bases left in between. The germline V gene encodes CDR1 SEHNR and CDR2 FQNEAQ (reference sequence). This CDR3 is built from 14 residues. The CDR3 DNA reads TGTGCCAGCAGCCGGGACTCCAACACAGATACGCAGTATTTT. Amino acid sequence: CASSRDSNTDTQYF.

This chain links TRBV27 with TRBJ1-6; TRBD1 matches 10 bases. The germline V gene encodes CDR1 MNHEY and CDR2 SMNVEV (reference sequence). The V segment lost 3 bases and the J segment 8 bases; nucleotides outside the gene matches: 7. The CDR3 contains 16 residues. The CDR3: CASSFSAGTGDSPLHF. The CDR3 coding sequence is TGTGCCAGCAGTTTTTCCGCCGGGACAGGGGATTCACCCCTCCACTTT.

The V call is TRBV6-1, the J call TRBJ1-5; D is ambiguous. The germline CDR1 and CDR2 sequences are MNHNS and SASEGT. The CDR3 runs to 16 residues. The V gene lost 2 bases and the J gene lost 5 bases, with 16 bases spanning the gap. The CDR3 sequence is CASSELGGRGYQPQHF. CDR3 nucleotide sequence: TGTGCCAGCAGTGAATTAGGAGGGAGAGGTTATCAGCCCCAGCATTTT.

CDR3 in amino acids: CASSQERVTGYTF. CDR3 bases: TGTGCCAGCAGCCAAGAGAGGGTTACTGGCTACACCTTC. The chain combines TRBV14 with TRBJ1-2; D is undetermined. V lost 0 bases and J lost 7, with 9 bases in between. CDR1 is SGHDN and CDR2 is FVKESK in the germline V gene. CDR3 length: 13 residues.

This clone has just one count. Here the CDR3 DNA reads TGTGCCAGCAGCTTAGCGCGGACAGGGGGGGGCTACACCTTC. Protein sequence: CASSLARTGGGYTF. The gene calls are TRBV7-2 and TRBJ1-2, with 10 bases fitting TRBD1. The V and J ends lost 0 bases and 8 bases, in that order; junction bases with no gene match: 3. The CDR3 spans 14 residues. Germline-derived CDR1 and CDR2 are SGHTA and FQGNSA.